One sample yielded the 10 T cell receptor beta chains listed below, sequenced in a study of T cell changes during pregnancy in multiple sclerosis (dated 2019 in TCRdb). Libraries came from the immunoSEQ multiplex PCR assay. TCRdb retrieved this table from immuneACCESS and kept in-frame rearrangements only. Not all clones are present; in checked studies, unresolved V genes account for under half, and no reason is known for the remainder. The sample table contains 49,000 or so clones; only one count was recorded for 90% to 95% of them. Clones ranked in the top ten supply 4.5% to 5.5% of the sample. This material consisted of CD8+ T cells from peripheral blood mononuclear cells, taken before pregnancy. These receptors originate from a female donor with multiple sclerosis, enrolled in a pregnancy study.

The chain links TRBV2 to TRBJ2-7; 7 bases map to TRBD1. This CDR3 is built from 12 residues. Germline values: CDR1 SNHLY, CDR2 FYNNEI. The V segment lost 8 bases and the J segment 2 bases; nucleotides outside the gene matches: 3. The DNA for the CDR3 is TGTGCCAGCCGGGACAGTCCCTACGAGCAGTACTTC. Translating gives CASRDSPYEQYF.

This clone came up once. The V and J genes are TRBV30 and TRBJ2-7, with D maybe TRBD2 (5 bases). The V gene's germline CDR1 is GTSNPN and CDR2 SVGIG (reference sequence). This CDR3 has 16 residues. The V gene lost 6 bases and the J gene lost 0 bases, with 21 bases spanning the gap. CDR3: CACYREHPGLSYEQYF. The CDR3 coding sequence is TGTGCCTGTTATCGGGAACATCCTGGCCTCTCCTACGAGCAGTACTTC.

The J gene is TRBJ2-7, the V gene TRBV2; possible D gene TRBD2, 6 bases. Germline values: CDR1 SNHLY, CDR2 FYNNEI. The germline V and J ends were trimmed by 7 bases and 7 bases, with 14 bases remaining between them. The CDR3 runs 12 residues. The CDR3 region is CASKGGAKEQYF. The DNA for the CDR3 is TGTGCCAGCAAGGGCGGGGCGAAGGAGCAGTACTTC.

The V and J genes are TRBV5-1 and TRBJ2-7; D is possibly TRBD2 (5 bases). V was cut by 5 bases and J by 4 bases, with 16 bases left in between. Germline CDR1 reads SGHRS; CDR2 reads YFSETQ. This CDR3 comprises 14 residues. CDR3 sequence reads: CASREVGSLYEQYF. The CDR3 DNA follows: TGCGCCAGCAGGGAGGTGGGATCGCTATACGAGCAGTACTTC.

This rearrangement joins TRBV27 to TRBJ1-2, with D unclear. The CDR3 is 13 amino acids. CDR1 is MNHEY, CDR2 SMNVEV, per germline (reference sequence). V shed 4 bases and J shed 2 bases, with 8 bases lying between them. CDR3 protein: CASSSSRNYGYTF. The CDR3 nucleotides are TGTGCCAGCAGTTCTAGTAGGAACTATGGCTACACCTTC.

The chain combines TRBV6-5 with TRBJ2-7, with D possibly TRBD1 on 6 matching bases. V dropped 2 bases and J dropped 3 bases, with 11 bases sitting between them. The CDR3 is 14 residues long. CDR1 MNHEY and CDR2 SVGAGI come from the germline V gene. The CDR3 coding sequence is TGTGCCAGCAGTTACGGGGGCAGGAGCTACGAGCAGTACTTC. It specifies CASSYGGRSYEQYF.

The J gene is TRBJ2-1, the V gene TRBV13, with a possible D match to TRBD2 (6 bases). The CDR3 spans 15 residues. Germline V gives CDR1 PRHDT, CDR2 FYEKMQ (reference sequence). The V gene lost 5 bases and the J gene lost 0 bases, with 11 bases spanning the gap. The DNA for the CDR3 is TGTGCCAGCAGCCCTAGCGCCAGCTCCTACAATGAGCAGTTCTTC. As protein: CASSPSASSYNEQFF.

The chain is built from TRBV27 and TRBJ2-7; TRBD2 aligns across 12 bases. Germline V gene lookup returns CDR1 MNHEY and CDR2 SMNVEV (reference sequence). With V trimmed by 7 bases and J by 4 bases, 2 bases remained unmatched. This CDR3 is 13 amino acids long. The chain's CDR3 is CASKLAGGYEQYF. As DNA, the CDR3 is TGTGCCAGCAAACTAGCGGGAGGATACGAGCAGTACTTC.

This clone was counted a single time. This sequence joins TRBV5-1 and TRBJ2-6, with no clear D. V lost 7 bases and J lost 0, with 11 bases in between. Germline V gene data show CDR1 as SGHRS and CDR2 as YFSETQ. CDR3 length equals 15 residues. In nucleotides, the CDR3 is TGCGCCAGCCTGGATCACAGCTCTGGGGCCAACGTCCTGACTTTC. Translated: CASLDHSSGANVLTF.

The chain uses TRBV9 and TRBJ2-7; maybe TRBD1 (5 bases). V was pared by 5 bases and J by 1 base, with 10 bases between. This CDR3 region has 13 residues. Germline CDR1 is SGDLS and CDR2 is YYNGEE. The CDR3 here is CASRSDRSYEQYF. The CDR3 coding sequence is TGTGCCAGCAGAAGTGACAGATCCTACGAGCAGTACTTC.